Each of the 26 T cell receptor beta chains below was sequenced from the same sample in a study of cytomegalovirus exposure and HLA in healthy donors. PCR involved 60 Vbeta and 13 Jbeta primers. The assay was immunoSEQ multiplex PCR, and TCRdb's table has in-frame clones only and misses some. The listing contains about 130,000 clones. The sample comprised PBMCs. The receptors shown here come from a woman in her thirties or forties in good health and CMV-seronegative.

The chain links TRBV11-3 to TRBJ2-1, with D perhaps matching TRBD1 (8 bases). The germline CDR1 and CDR2 sequences are SGHNT and YENEEA. Trimming pared 1 base from V and 9 bases from J, leaving 13 bases between. This CDR3 is built from 14 residues. As DNA, the CDR3 is TGTGCCAGCAGCTTAGGACAGGGGAGGGGTGAGCAGTTCTTC. Translating it yields CASSLGQGRGEQFF.

The chain employs TRBV18 and TRBJ1-5, with D perhaps TRBD1 (6 bases). The CDR3 has 16 amino acids. Germline loops: CDR1 KGHSH, CDR2 LQKENI. Between the trimmed V and J ends, which lost 4 bases and 7 bases, there was a span of 20 bases. CDR3: CASSRSGTNKFQPQHF. The CDR3 region has the DNA TGTGCCAGCTCACGATCCGGGACAAATAAATTCCAGCCCCAGCATTTT.

V is TRBV2 and J is TRBJ1-5; no clear D. The germline V gene has CDR1 SNHLY and CDR2 FYNNEI. Trimming shortened V by 3 bases and J by 0 bases, and 12 bases separated the two germline ends. The length of the CDR3 is 16 residues. CDR3 nucleotides: TGTGCCAGCAGTGAGGAGTCAGGACTTAGCAATCAGCCCCAGCATTTT. This sequence encodes CASSEESGLSNQPQHF.

The chain employs TRBV19 and TRBJ1-3, with D possibly TRBD1 on 6 matching bases. The germline V gene encodes CDR1 LNHDA and CDR2 SQIVND (reference sequence). V lost 3 bases to trimming and J lost 5 bases, with 14 bases between them. CDR3 length: 15 residues. The CDR3 coding sequence is TGTGCCAGTAGTATCCAGGGGCCTAACCGAAACACCATATATTTT. It codes for CASSIQGPNRNTIYF.

V usage is TRBV5-1 and J usage is TRBJ2-3; tentative D call: TRBD2 (6 bases). Germline V CDR1 and CDR2: SGHRS, YFSETQ. The V gene lost 4 bases and the J gene lost 2 bases, with 17 bases spanning the gap. The CDR3 runs to 16 residues. As DNA, the CDR3 is TGCGCCAGCAGCCAAGGGACTGGCGGGTCCACAGATACGCAGTATTTT. It is translated as CASSQGTGGSTDTQYF.

The V and J genes are TRBV4-3 and TRBJ1-1; weak D call: TRBD1 (6 bases). The CDR3 extends over 16 amino acids. Germline values: CDR1 LGHNA, CDR2 YSLEER. Trimming removed 0 bases at V and 5 bases at J, with 16 bases between. CDR3 amino acids: CASSQDLRGVGTEAFF. The CDR3 region has the DNA TGCGCCAGCAGCCAAGATCTCAGGGGCGTTGGGACTGAAGCTTTCTTT.

The J gene is TRBJ2-1, the V gene TRBV2, with TRBD1 matching 7 bases. Germline V CDR1 and CDR2: SNHLY, FYNNEI. Unmatched junction bases numbered 6, after V lost 7 bases and J lost 6 bases. This CDR3 contains 13 residues. CDR3 in DNA: TGTGCCAGCACTCCGGACAGGATCAATGAGCAGTTCTTC. Encoded protein: CASTPDRINEQFF.

The V call is TRBV7-3, the J call TRBJ2-2; 9 bases are shared with TRBD1. Germline CDR1 reads SGHTA; CDR2 reads FQGTGA. Losses at the gene ends were 3 bases for V and 5 bases for J; bases not matched to a gene: 10. This CDR3 has 17 residues. The CDR3 nucleotides read TGTGCCAGCAGCTTCCCTTCCGGGACAGGGATAACCGGGGAGCTGTTTTTT. Its translation is CASSFPSGTGITGELFF.

The chain combines TRBV21-1 with TRBJ1-2; the table gives TRBD1 as D, unverified against the DNA. TRBV21-1 represents a pseudogene. The length of the CDR3 is 19 residues. The CDR3 bases are TGTGCCAGCAGCAAAAGTAGTTCCGGGACAGGCTACTATATCTATGGCTACACCTTC. It codes for CASSKSSSGTGYYIYGYTF.

The V gene is TRBV6-4, the J gene TRBJ2-5; D remains ambiguous. V lost 0 bases to trimming and J lost 0 bases, with 23 bases between them. The CDR3 runs 20 residues. Looked up from germline, CDR1 is MRHNA and CDR2 is SNTAGT. The CDR3 coding sequence is TGTGCCAGCAGTGACTCGATAGTCATTTTCTGCGGATCAGACCAAGAGACCCAGTACTTC. It encodes CASSDSIVIFCGSDQETQYF.

The chain joins TRBV6-4 to TRBJ2-1; 14 nucleotides line up with TRBD2. This CDR3 has 15 amino acids. Germline-derived CDR1 and CDR2 are MRHNA and SNTAGT. After removal of 2 bases from V and 6 bases from J, the junction contained 0 bases not matched to a gene. This chain's CDR3 is CASSDGLAGGNEQFF. Written as DNA, the CDR3 is TGTGCCAGCAGTGACGGACTAGCGGGGGGCAATGAGCAGTTCTTC.

This sequence joins TRBV2 and TRBJ2-5, with TRBD2 matching 9 bases. Germline loops: CDR1 SNHLY, CDR2 FYNNEI. There are 14 residues in the CDR3. Trimming cost V 7 bases and J 5 bases; bases outside gene matches: 8. The DNA for the CDR3 is TGTGCCAGCATGGGCGGGGGGGCCGGGGAGACCCAGTACTTC. It codes for CASMGGGAGETQYF. The full variable domain, completed using reference TRBV2 and TRBJ2-5, is EPEVTQTPSHQVTQMGQEVILRCVPISNHLYFYWYRQILGQKVEFLVSFYNNEISEKSEIFDDQFSVERPDGSNFTLKIRSTKLEDSAMYFCASMGGGAGETQYFGPGTRLLVL.

This rearrangement joins TRBV4-1 to TRBJ1-1; D might be TRBD1 (5 bases). Trimming took 0 bases from V and 1 from J, leaving 12 bases between them. The germline V gene has CDR1 MGHRA and CDR2 YSYEKL. The CDR3 runs 16 residues. The CDR3 loop reads CASSQDPAGGNTEAFF. CDR3 DNA sequence: TGCGCCAGCAGCCAAGACCCGGCGGGGGGGAACACTGAAGCTTTCTTT.

Here the CDR3 reads CSARLEAFF. Here the CDR3 DNA reads TGCAGTGCTAGACTCGAGGCTTTCTTT. The rearrangement uses TRBV20-1 and TRBJ1-1; no clear D. Between the trimmed V and J ends, which lost 2 bases and 11 bases, there was a span of 6 bases. The CDR3 is 9 residues long. Germline values: CDR1 DFQATT, CDR2 SNEGSKA (reference sequence).

The rearrangement uses TRBV7-9 and TRBJ2-5, with a tentative D call TRBD1 (6 bases). The CDR3 runs to 15 residues. Germline values: CDR1 SEHNR, CDR2 FQNEAQ (reference sequence). Trimming took off 6 bases at V and 4 bases at J, with 18 bases between the two ends. Written as DNA, the CDR3 is TGTGCCAGCAGGGCTACAGGGTCGGTTAGAGAGACCCAGTACTTC. Translating it yields CASRATGSVRETQYF. The full variable domain, completed using reference TRBV7-9 and TRBJ2-5, is DTGVSQNPRHKITKRGQNVTFRCDPISEHNRLYWYRQTLGQGPEFLTYFQNEAQLEKSRLLSDRFSAERPKGSFSTLEIQRTEQGDSAMYLCASRATGSVRETQYFGPGTRLLVL.

V usage is TRBV10-3 and J usage is TRBJ2-7, with D unclear. V was pared by 3 bases and J by 5 bases, with 2 bases between. The CDR3 covers 10 residues. CDR1 is ENHRY, CDR2 SYGVKD, per germline. CDR3 residues: CAISDNEQYF. CDR3 coding DNA: TGTGCCATCAGTGACAACGAGCAGTACTTC.

The rearrangement uses TRBV11-3 and TRBJ1-1; TRBD1 aligns across 8 bases. The length of the CDR3 is 15 residues. Germline V gene sequence: CDR1 SGHNT, CDR2 YENEEA. V lost 4 bases to trimming and J lost 5 bases; unmatched junction nucleotides: 9. The DNA of the CDR3 is TGTGCCAGCAGCTCCGGGACAGGAGCGGTAACTGAAGCTTTCTTT. Translating it yields CASSSGTGAVTEAFF. Filled out from reference TRBV11-3 and TRBJ1-1, the complete variable domain reads EAGVVQSPRYKIIEKKQPVAFWCNPISGHNTLYWYLQNLGQGPELLIRYENEEAVDDSQLPKDRFSAERLKGVDSTLKIQPAELGDSAVYLCASSSGTGAVTEAFFGQGTRLTVV.

This rearrangement joins TRBV4-3 to TRBJ1-5; D may be TRBD1 (5 bases). Germline V lookup: CDR1 LGHNA, CDR2 YSLEER. The ends were cut back, 0 bases at V and 7 bases at J, with 10 bases in the middle. CDR3 size: 14 residues. The CDR3 bases are TGCGCCAGCAGCCAAGAGAGGGGAGGGCAGCCCCAGCATTTT. This encodes CASSQERGGQPQHF.

The V and J genes are TRBV9 and TRBJ2-7, with a possible D match to TRBD1 (6 bases). The V gene lost 1 base and the J gene lost 0 bases, with 17 bases spanning the gap. Germline assignment: CDR1 SGDLS and CDR2 YYNGEE. The CDR3 is 17 residues long. The CDR3 protein is CASSVCVWDTFSYEQYF. The CDR3 DNA reads as TGTGCCAGCAGCGTATGTGTATGGGACACCTTCTCCTACGAGCAGTACTTC. The whole variable domain, filled in from reference TRBV9 and TRBJ2-7, reads DSGVTQTPKHLITATGQRVTLRCSPRSGDLSVYWYQQSLDQGLQFLIQYYNGEERAKGNILERFSAQQFPDLHSELNLSSLELGDSALYFCASSVCVWDTFSYEQYFGPGTRLTVT.

The rearrangement joins TRBV7-3 to TRBJ1-1, with D maybe TRBD1 (6 bases). The CDR3 has 13 residues. Trimming removed 5 bases at V and 1 base at J, with 8 bases between. Per the germline V gene, CDR1 is SGHTA and CDR2 is FQGTGA. CDR3 in amino acids: CASSVTGNTEAFF. In DNA, the CDR3 is TGTGCCAGCAGCGTGACAGGGAACACTGAAGCTTTCTTT. The full variable domain, rest sourced from reference TRBV7-3 and TRBJ1-1, is GAGVSQTPSNKVTEKGKYVELRCDPISGHTALYWYRQSLGQGPEFLIYFQGTGAADDSGLPNDRFFAVRPEGSVSTLKIQRTERGDSAVYLCASSVTGNTEAFFGQGTRLTVV.

The chain has TRBV28 and TRBJ2-5; 7 bases align to TRBD1. Per the germline V gene, CDR1 is MDHEN and CDR2 is SYDVKM. The CDR3 totals 13 residues. The trim removed 6 bases at V and 2 bases at J, leaving 3 bases unmatched. CDR3 loop: CASRRDSQETQYF. The CDR3, as DNA: TGTGCCAGCAGGAGGGACAGTCAAGAGACCCAGTACTTC.

The rearrangement links TRBV27 to TRBJ1-5; 9 positions match TRBD1. J lost 0 bases, V lost 3 bases, and 3 bases had no gene match. From germline, CDR1 is MNHEY and CDR2 SMNVEV (reference sequence). The CDR3 runs to 16 residues. The CDR3 DNA reads TGTGCCAGCAGTTTTTGGGACAGGGTTAGCAATCAGCCCCAGCATTTT. It encodes CASSFWDRVSNQPQHF.

J is TRBJ1-1 and V is TRBV4-3; D gene unclear. Trimming took 0 bases from V and 4 from J, leaving 15 bases between them. Germline V gene data show CDR1 as LGHNA and CDR2 as YSLEER. This CDR3 has 16 amino acids. Here the CDR3 DNA reads TGCGCCAGCAGCCAAGATCTGGGCATTCAAGGCACTGAAGCTTTCTTT. This codes for CASSQDLGIQGTEAFF.

The V call is TRBV11-2, the J call TRBJ2-1, with D hard to call. The CDR3 length is 11 residues. V lost 5 bases and J lost 12, with 11 bases in between. The germline gives CDR1 SGHAT, CDR2 FQNNGV. This CDR3 reads CASSVGLAQFF. The CDR3 bases are TGTGCCAGCAGCGTAGGGCTTGCGCAGTTCTTC.

This chain connects TRBV7-2 to TRBJ2-2; 9 bases line up with TRBD1. The CDR3 has 14 residues. The V and J ends lost 6 bases and 7 bases, in that order; junction bases with no gene match: 6. Germline values: CDR1 SGHTA, CDR2 FQGNSA. The CDR3 coding sequence is TGTGCCAGCAGTTGGGACAGGGCGGGCGGGGAGCTGTTTTTT. Amino acid sequence: CASSWDRAGGELFF.

The chain uses TRBV7-2 and TRBJ1-5; 12 positions match TRBD1. Germline lookup yields CDR1 SGHTA and CDR2 FQGNSA. The V and J ends lost 4 bases and 2 bases, in that order; junction bases with no gene match: 6. This CDR3 contains 17 residues. This CDR3 is CASSSAGTGGRNQPQHF. The CDR3 DNA reads TGTGCCAGCAGCTCCGCCGGGACAGGGGGCCGCAATCAGCCCCAGCATTTT.